This T cell receptor (beta chain) was identified in a study of shared clonotypes between healthy human individuals. Study findings and constraints: Naive subsets generally had larger estimated richness than memory subsets.

The table came from immunoSEQ multiplex PCR; TCRdb's copy has only in-frame clones and leaves some out. This table has 1,400,000 or so clones, around 98.5% appearing once. With respect to this clone: Its antigen is not known.

Germline CDR1 reads SGHAT; CDR2 reads FQNNGV. This CDR3 is built from 15 residues. The ends lost 3 bases at V and 2 bases at J; junction bases unmatched: 3. This receptor was identified in a man between 25 and 39 years old in good health. The chain carries TRBV11-2 and TRBJ2-1; TRBD1 matches 8 bases. The sequenced sample was naive CD4+ T cells sorted from blood. As to subset: CD45RA+ positively selected. The CDR3 bases are TGTGCCAGCAGCTTTCCAGGGGGCCCCTACAATGAGCAGTTCTTC. It yields the protein CASSFPGGPYNEQFF. Filled out from reference TRBV11-2 and TRBJ2-1, the complete variable domain reads EAGVAQSPRYKIIEKRQSVAFWCNPISGHATLYWYQQILGQGPKLLIQFQNNGVVDDSQLPKDRFSAERLKGVDSTLKIQPAKLEDSAVYLCASSFPGGPYNEQFFGPGTRLTVL.